The T cell receptor (beta chain) under discussion was sequenced for a study of cytomegalovirus exposure and HLA in healthy donors. Looking at the study overall: Approximately 180 million T cells yielded some 100 million unique TCR beta sequences, as an earlier analysis found. As released early, the data held around 80 million unique TCRs from HLA-typed donors. Study results and limitations: A further, later analysis showed that HLA-associated TCR beta chains (compared with equally common others) were more clonally expanded. An analysis done earlier found most TCR beta V segments productive about 90% or about 30% of the time.

Amplification used 60 Vbeta primers and 13 Jbeta primers. Sequenced by immunoSEQ multiplex PCR; TCRdb stores in-frame clones only, minus some. The sample has 100,000 to 150,000 clones; roughly a tenth are singletons. Concerning this clone: Its antigen remains unidentified.

CDR1 SEHNR and CDR2 FQNEAQ come from the germline V gene (reference sequence). Trimming removed 5 bases from V and 1 base from J, with 6 bases in between. The CDR3 is made up of 12 amino acids. The chain combines TRBV7-9 with TRBJ2-7; maybe TRBD2 (5 bases). Sequencing input: PBMCs. The TCR comes from a woman between 18 and 29 years old in good health and CMV-seropositive. The chain's CDR3 is CASSPGSYEQYF. The CDR3 bases are TGTGCCAGCAGCCCGGGATCCTACGAGCAGTACTTC.